This TCR beta chain was sequenced for a study of control samples from healthy donors and cancer patients. V gave up 5 bases and J gave up 6 bases, with 14 bases separating them. The CDR3 length is 14 residues. Germline CDR1 is SEHNR and CDR2 is FQNEAQ (reference sequence). In the case of this clone: Additional DNA sequences in this sample encode the identical CDR3.

Clones were read by immunoSEQ multiplex PCR, and TCRdb kept only the in-frame ones, dropping some. This table holds around 120,000 clones, more than 70% found once. The rearrangement uses TRBV7-9 and TRBJ1-5; D unclear. The receptor's source is a woman between 65 and 79 years old in good health. The specimen sequenced was blood. The chain's CDR3 is CASSPAGAPQPQHF. CDR3 coding DNA: TGTGCCAGCAGCCCCGCAGGAGCCCCTCAGCCCCAGCATTTT.